This T cell receptor beta chain was identified in a study of kidney transplant recipient with SARS-CoV-2 infection. CDR1 and CDR2 (germline): SEHNR, FQNEAQ (reference sequence). This CDR3 has 15 residues. The J segment lost 2 bases and the V segment lost 5 bases, leaving 6 bases of the junction unmatched. TCRdb re-derived calls from the reads in MiXCR, one entry per CDR3 protein. The table includes fewer than 250,000 distinct CDR3 sequences, 29% detected once. This clonotype was detected only a few times. The receptor was derived from a male patient aged 25-45 years who had COVID-19 and was a kidney transplant recipient. The graft donor may have given rise to some T cells. This sample comprised a blood sample, obtained at baseline and on day 111 from a kidney transplant recipient. The chain links TRBV7-9 to TRBJ2-5; 9 positions match TRBD2. CDR3 protein: CASSARLAVQETQYF. Written as DNA, the CDR3 is TGTGCCAGCAGCGCGCGACTAGCGGTTCAAGAGACCCAGTACTTC. The complete variable domain, with remaining parts taken from reference TRBV7-9 and TRBJ2-5, reads DTGVSQNPRHKITKRGQNVTFRCDPISEHNRLYWYRQTLGQGPEFLTYFQNEAQLEKSRLLSDRFSAERPKGSFSTLEIQRTEQGDSAMYLCASSARLAVQETQYFGPGTRLLVL.